The 11 T cell receptor beta chains presented below share a single source sample, sequenced in a study of T-cell memory formation after mild COVID-19. TCRdb reanalysed the 5' RACE reads using MiXCR and keeps one entry per CDR3 protein. The sample shows 450,000 to 650,000 distinct CDR3 sequences, about 20% of them seen only once. The material sequenced was PBMCs or a T cell subset sorted from them (not recorded which). The receptor set was obtained from an adult woman who had mild COVID-19 (a few samples of this study predate the infection). Cell type and time point are not known.

This clonotype showed up many times. This rearrangement joins TRBV6-6 to TRBJ1-6, with 9 positions matching TRBD1. V lost 6 bases and J lost 9; bases outside the gene matches: 9. The germline gives CDR1 MNHNY, CDR2 SVGAGI (reference sequence). The CDR3 contains 15 residues. CDR3 sequence reads: CASRGRTGDISPLHF. The CDR3 DNA is TGTGCCAGCAGAGGGAGGACAGGGGATATTTCACCCCTCCACTTT.

The chain has TRBV5-1 and TRBJ1-2; 9 nucleotides align to TRBD1. Unmatched junction bases numbered 13, after V lost 0 bases and J lost 4 bases. The CDR3 is 18 amino acids. Germline V gene data show CDR1 as SGHRS and CDR2 as YFSETQ. DNA of the CDR3: TGCGCCAGCAGCTTGGGGAGCCCGAGGGACAGGGCCCTCTATGGCTACACCTTC. It yields the protein CASSLGSPRDRALYGYTF.

This chain joins TRBV24-1 and TRBJ1-2; D may be TRBD1 (5 bases). V gave up 4 bases and J gave up 8 bases, with 16 bases separating them. CDR1 is KGHDR, CDR2 SFDVKD, per germline. This CDR3 is 14 amino acids long. CDR3: CATSDRGYHWGYTF. The DNA of the CDR3 is TGTGCCACCAGTGACCGGGGGTACCACTGGGGCTACACCTTC.

This clonotype was seen a handful of times. V and J are TRBV5-5 and TRBJ1-5; D remains unclear. Trimming shortened V by 0 bases and J by 0 bases, and 10 bases separated the two germline ends. CDR1 is SGHKS and CDR2 is YYEKEE in the germline V gene (reference sequence). CDR3 length equals 16 residues. For the CDR3, the DNA is TGTGCCAGCAGCTTGGAGGGCGGATCTAGCAATCAGCCCCAGCATTTT. Translating it yields CASSLEGGSSNQPQHF.

The chain recombines TRBV20-1 with TRBJ2-7; 12 positions match TRBD2. The CDR3 extends over 15 amino acids. The ends lost 2 bases at V and 0 bases at J; junction bases unmatched: 2. CDR1 is DFQATT and CDR2 is SNEGSKA in the germline V gene (reference sequence). CDR3 DNA: TGCAGTGCTAGATCGACTAGCGGGAGCTCCTACGAGCAGTACTTC. Translation gives CSARSTSGSSYEQYF.

Many counts were recorded for this clonotype. The rearrangement uses TRBV14 and TRBJ2-3, with 10 bases aligning to TRBD2. The CDR3 has 18 amino acids. J was trimmed by 1 base and V by 4 bases; bases with no gene match: 11. Germline V gives CDR1 SGHDN, CDR2 FVKESK. The CDR3 sequence: CASSLGSGRARGTDTQYF. The CDR3 coding sequence is TGTGCCAGCAGCCTGGGAAGCGGGAGGGCCAGGGGCACAGATACGCAGTATTTT.

The V call is TRBV4-1, the J call TRBJ2-2; D might be TRBD1 (5 bases). The germline V and J ends were trimmed by 0 bases and 3 bases, with 20 bases remaining between them. Germline CDR1 reads MGHRA; CDR2 reads YSYEKL. CDR3 length: 19 residues. CDR3 loop: CASSQDHQGIRVDTGELFF. The CDR3 DNA is TGCGCCAGCAGCCAAGATCATCAGGGAATAAGGGTTGACACCGGGGAGCTGTTTTTT.

This chain joins TRBV21-1 and TRBJ2-7; TRBD1 was called by the table and not checked on the DNA. TRBV21-1 counts as a pseudogene. This CDR3 comprises 15 residues. The CDR3 nucleotides read TGTGCCAGCATCCTCCCTGACAGGGAGGGCTACGAGCAGTACTTC. Translation: CASILPDREGYEQYF.

This clonotype was seen a handful of times. The V and J genes are TRBV30 and TRBJ2-7; D uncertain. The V and J ends lost 0 bases and 7 bases respectively, with 10 bases between them. This CDR3 has 12 amino acids. Germline V lookup: CDR1 GTSNPN, CDR2 SVGIG (reference sequence). CDR3: CAWSVFGWEQYF. The CDR3 DNA is TGTGCCTGGAGTGTATTTGGGTGGGAGCAGTACTTC.

The chain joins TRBV25-1 to TRBJ2-2; D not resolved. V lost 1 base and J lost 4, with 4 bases in between. CDR1 is MGHDK, CDR2 SYGVNS, per germline. The CDR3 runs to 13 residues. This CDR3 is CASSEWGTGELFF. CDR3 coding DNA: TGTGCCAGCAGTGAATGGGGCACCGGGGAGCTGTTTTTT.

V usage is TRBV12-3 or TRBV12-4 and J usage is TRBJ2-1; perhaps TRBD2 as D (6 bases). This CDR3 has 16 residues. Trimming left V 2 bases short and J 0 bases short, with 11 bases between. The DNA for the CDR3 is TGTGCCAGCAGTTTACTCCTAGCGAGCTCCTACAATGAGCAGTTCTTC. This codes for CASSLLLASSYNEQFF.